Below, one TCR beta chain is given with its context. This specimen comes from a study of blood T cell repertoires in COVID-19. Authors' methods: Researchers report that nucleated cell counts were estimated from reference gene primer amplification. Produced via immunoSEQ multiplex PCR; TCRdb's table is partial and in-frame only. V, J and clone size were drawn from that table, and D and trimming were deduced from the DNA. The repertoire holds 120,000 or so clones, with roughly nine tenths as singletons. The sample comprised peripheral blood. The clonotype comes from a man in his fifties or sixties with COVID-19, enrolled during active disease.

The CDR3 DNA follows: TGTGCCAGCGTTCCCCCAGGGGACACTGAAGCTTTCTTT. Translating gives CASVPPGDTEAFF. This chain connects TRBV19 to TRBJ1-1, with D possibly TRBD1 on 6 matching bases. V was clipped by 9 bases and J by 3 bases, with 14 bases between them. Germline CDR1 is LNHDA and CDR2 is SQIVND (reference sequence). The CDR3 runs to 13 residues.